The 3 T cell receptor beta chains listed next were all sequenced from one sample in a study of shared clonotypes between healthy human individuals. Repertoires were generated with immunoSEQ multiplex PCR, while TCRdb's copy carries only in-frame clones and drops some. The repertoire holds about 2.1 million clones, with about 93% as singletons. As defined, naive CD8 cells were CD45RO-negative and positively selected for CCR7, with terminally differentiated effector memory CD45RA+ cells excluded. Sequenced input: naive CD8+ T cells from PBMCs. Receptors originate from a man younger than 35 in good health. Some clones in this sample may be carry-over from other donors' samples.

CDR3 amino acids: CAISDSTGQQYNEQFF. CDR3 nucleotide sequence: TGTGCCATCAGTGACTCTACGGGACAACAATACAATGAGCAGTTCTTC. The chain links TRBV10-3 to TRBJ2-1; TRBD1 is a possible D gene (6 bases). The V end was cut by 3 bases, the J end by 4 bases, with 16 bases between. Germline loops: CDR1 ENHRY, CDR2 SYGVKD. The CDR3 runs to 16 residues.

The chain links TRBV6-5 to TRBJ2-7; no reliable D call. In germline, CDR1 is MNHEY, CDR2 SVGAGI. The CDR3 totals 14 residues. The V end lost 7 bases, the J end lost 3 bases, and 16 bases lay between the germline ends. The CDR3 region has the DNA TGTGCCAGCAAAATCCAAGGAAACAGCTACGAGCAGTACTTC. Protein sequence: CASKIQGNSYEQYF.

The chain uses TRBV9 and TRBJ2-2; 11 bases are a match to TRBD2. Germline V gene data show CDR1 as SGDLS and CDR2 as YYNGEE. The CDR3 is made up of 20 amino acids. The trim removed 4 bases at V and 4 bases at J, leaving 18 bases unmatched. Here the CDR3 reads CASSPRASGRMWGGTGELFF. The CDR3 DNA reads TGTGCCAGCAGCCCCCGGGCTAGCGGGAGGATGTGGGGGGGCACCGGGGAGCTGTTTTTT.